This entry describes one T cell receptor (beta chain). No antigen is known for it. The record originates from a study of radiation and T cells in renal cell carcinoma. The germline V gene encodes CDR1 SQVTM and CDR2 ANQGSEA. The CDR3 runs 14 residues. Trimming removed 4 bases from V and 4 bases from J, with 11 bases in between. Time point: baseline pretreatment blood. As to treatment: 15 Gy SBRT to primary tumor, nephrectomy 4 weeks later. Serial blood draws occurred at baseline and 2 and 4 weeks post-SBRT. The data were produced by immunoSEQ multiplex PCR, yet TCRdb's version contains in-frame clones alone and is incomplete. The sample consists of 130,000 or so clones, over 80% of them appearing once. Broader study findings: In blood, top tumor clones expanded by 2 weeks, shrinking by 4.

The TCR comes from a woman in her forties or fifties with renal cell carcinoma. The material sequenced was blood, taken from a patient whose treatment included radiotherapy and nephrectomy. J is TRBJ2-6 and V is TRBV29-1, with D hard to call. CDR3 nucleotide sequence: TGCAGCGTTGCGGTAGGCTCCGGGGCCAACGTCCTGACTTTC. It translates to CSVAVGSGANVLTF.